Shown below are 8 T cell receptor beta chains from a single sample sequenced in a study of blood T cell repertoires in COVID-19. Here immunoSEQ multiplex PCR was the method, and the copy in TCRdb shows in-frame clones only, minus some. This sample has a few hundred thousand clones; roughly 91% occur once, and the top ten carry roughly 1.2%. Specimen: PBMCs or T cells enriched from blood (not recorded which). The receptors were sampled from a woman between 18 and 29 years old who had recovered from COVID-19.

V and J are TRBV6-2 or TRBV6-3 and TRBJ2-7, with 9 bases that match TRBD1. In germline, CDR1 is MNHEY, CDR2 SVGEGT. CDR3 length: 14 residues. V lost 3 bases and J lost 5; bases outside the gene matches: 5. The DNA of the CDR3 is TGTGCCAGCAGTTATTTAAGACAGGGGGACGAGCAGTACTTC. The encoded protein is CASSYLRQGDEQYF.

The V and J genes are TRBV9 and TRBJ1-6; 11 bases are shared with TRBD1. Germline CDR1 is SGDLS and CDR2 is YYNGEE. This CDR3 is built from 18 residues. The trim removed 0 bases at V and 8 bases at J, leaving 10 bases unmatched. The CDR3 sequence is CASSVAIGGTGGHSPLHF. Here the CDR3 DNA reads TGTGCCAGCAGCGTAGCAATAGGTGGGACAGGGGGTCATTCACCCCTCCACTTT.

This clone appeared once. The chain couples TRBV7-6 to TRBJ2-5; 13 bases agree with TRBD2. Germline CDR1 SGHVS, CDR2 FNYEAQ. The CDR3 sequence is 17 residues long. V dropped 5 bases and J dropped 3; count of bases not matched to a gene: 9. This CDR3 reads CASSPRLAGGPEETQYF. CDR3 bases: TGTGCCAGCAGCCCAAGACTAGCGGGGGGTCCGGAAGAGACCCAGTACTTC.

This chain uses TRBV14 with TRBJ2-3; 11 bases are a match to TRBD1. In germline, CDR1 is SGHDN, CDR2 FVKESK. Trimming took 4 bases from V and 0 from J; bases not matched to a gene: 18. The CDR3 has 21 amino acids. The CDR3 loop reads CASSPGVDRGRIEPSTDTQYF. DNA of the CDR3: TGTGCCAGCAGCCCTGGTGTGGACAGGGGGCGTATTGAACCTAGCACAGATACGCAGTATTTT.

V and J are TRBV20-1 and TRBJ2-7; no definite D call. V lost 4 bases, J lost 3 bases, and 7 bases lay in between. Per germline, CDR1 DFQATT and CDR2 SNEGSKA (reference sequence). This CDR3 has 11 amino acids. CDR3 bases: TGCAGTGCTAATGACGGCTACGAGCAGTACTTC. It yields the protein CSANDGYEQYF.

This clone has a single count. V and J are TRBV19 and TRBJ2-7, with D maybe TRBD1 (5 bases). This CDR3 contains 15 residues. With 6 bases removed from V and 2 bases from J, the gap between germline ends came to 17 bases. CDR1 LNHDA and CDR2 SQIVND come from the germline V gene (reference sequence). The DNA of the CDR3 is TGTGCCAGTAGCGGACAAACCCAGCCGGCCTACGAGCAGTACTTC. Protein product: CASSGQTQPAYEQYF.

The V gene is TRBV5-1, the J gene TRBJ1-4; TRBD1 matches 7 bases. The trim removed 0 bases at V and 0 bases at J, leaving 5 bases unmatched. This CDR3 is built from 17 residues. Per germline, CDR1 SGHRS and CDR2 YFSETQ. CDR3 nucleotides: TGCGCCAGCAGCTTGGGAGGGGGCCTGGCAACTAATGAAAAACTGTTTTTT. Protein product: CASSLGGGLATNEKLFF.

Only one count was recorded for this clone. Other DNA sequences of this sample code for an identical CDR3. This chain uses TRBV24-1 with TRBJ1-5; D unresolved. Germline-derived CDR1 and CDR2 are KGHDR and SFDVKD. Trimming left V 5 bases short and J 1 base short, with 11 bases between. This CDR3 comprises 15 residues. This chain's CDR3 is CATSGGGPSNQPQHF. The CDR3 DNA is TGTGCCACCAGTGGTGGAGGGCCCAGCAATCAGCCCCAGCATTTT.